Listed below are T cell receptor beta chains from one sample, sequenced in a study of human T cells and chemical hapten exposure. TCRdb reprocessed the RACE reads via MiXCR and lists one record per CDR3 protein. Of approximately 350,000 distinct CDR3 sequences listed, about 7% are singletons. The sequencing here drew on whole blood, taken in connection with sensitization to the hapten diphenylcyclopropenone (DPC). These receptors all come from a young woman with alopecia areata. Some clones in this sample may be carry-over from other donors' samples. CDR3s include the opening cysteine and the closing phenylalanine or tryptophan. Each record gives: D gene, J gene, V gene, clone size, CDR3 DNA, CDR3 protein. The D gene is left open where the match is weak. Some rows mark clone size as missing; the rest say once, few, many or name a class of expanded clone.

D gene: TRBD2; J gene: TRBJ2-1; V gene: TRBV7-8; clone size: many; CDR3 DNA: TGTGCCAGCAGCCTAACTAGCGGGGGTAACGATGAGCAGTTCTTC; CDR3 protein: CASSLTSGGNDEQFF
D gene: -; J gene: TRBJ1-4; V gene: TRBV6-6; clone size: -; CDR3 DNA: TGTGCCAGCAGTTACCCGGAAACTAATGAAAAACTGTTTTTT; CDR3 protein: CASSYPETNEKLFF
D gene: -; J gene: TRBJ1-6; V gene: TRBV9; clone size: few; CDR3 DNA: TGTGCCAGCAGCGTAGGTTTAGGGGATTCACCCCTCCACTTT; CDR3 protein: CASSVGLGDSPLHF
D gene: TRBD2; J gene: TRBJ2-5; V gene: TRBV20-1; clone size: -; CDR3 DNA: TGCAGTGCTAGAGTCCCAACGGGGGGGACTAATCAAGAGACCCAGTACTTC; CDR3 protein: CSARVPTGGTNQETQYF
D gene: TRBD1; J gene: TRBJ2-7; V gene: TRBV7-8; clone size: few; CDR3 DNA: TGTGAGACCTCCGGGACAGTTGGAGTTTGGGGGCCTTACGAGCAGTACTTC; CDR3 protein: CETSGTVGVWGPYEQYF
D gene: -; J gene: TRBJ1-1; V gene: TRBV18; clone size: -; CDR3 DNA: TGTGCCAGCTCACCACGCTCAGACAGTCTGGGATTGAACACTGAAGCTTTCTTT; CDR3 protein: CASSPRSDSLGLNTEAFF
D gene: -; J gene: TRBJ1-6; V gene: TRBV5-1; clone size: few; CDR3 DNA: TGCGCCAGCACTCCCACCCTGATCGGGAATTCACCCCTCCACTTT; CDR3 protein: CASTPTLIGNSPLHF
D gene: TRBD1; J gene: TRBJ1-2; V gene: TRBV4-1; clone size: -; CDR3 DNA: TGCGCCAGCAGCCAAGCCTCAGGGGGCCCCTACGGCTACACCTTC; CDR3 protein: CASSQASGGPYGYTF
D gene: -; J gene: TRBJ1-4; V gene: TRBV9; clone size: -; CDR3 DNA: TGTGCCAGCAGCGTAAACGGGGCAACTAATGAAAAACTGTTTTTT; CDR3 protein: CASSVNGATNEKLFF
D gene: TRBD1; J gene: TRBJ2-7; V gene: TRBV27; clone size: few; CDR3 DNA: TGTGCCAGCAGTTTAACACAGGGGGACGAGCAGTACTTC; CDR3 protein: CASSLTQGDEQYF
D gene: TRBD1; J gene: TRBJ2-1; V gene: TRBV11-2; clone size: -; CDR3 DNA: TGTGCCAGCAGCTTATGGAGACAGGGATTCAAGCAGTTCTTC; CDR3 protein: CASSLWRQGFKQFF
D gene: TRBD2; J gene: TRBJ2-7; V gene: TRBV4-3; clone size: -; CDR3 DNA: TGCGCCAGCAGCCAAGATCAATCTAGCGGGGTGTACGAGCAGTACTTC; CDR3 protein: CASSQDQSSGVYEQYF
D gene: -; J gene: TRBJ1-2; V gene: TRBV7-2; clone size: many; CDR3 DNA: TGTGCCAGCAGCTTGGACAAAAACTATGGCTACACCTTC; CDR3 protein: CASSLDKNYGYTF
D gene: TRBD2; J gene: TRBJ2-1; V gene: TRBV12-3/TRBV12-4; clone size: many; CDR3 DNA: TGTGCCAGCAGGCCGGGACTAGTTGGGTCACATGAGCAGTTCTTC; CDR3 protein: CASRPGLVGSHEQFF
D gene: -; J gene: TRBJ1-5; V gene: TRBV2; clone size: -; CDR3 DNA: TGTGCCAGCAGTGAGGAACAGGGTGAAGCTCAGCCCCAGCATTTT; CDR3 protein: CASSEEQGEAQPQHF
D gene: -; J gene: TRBJ2-1; V gene: TRBV6-5; clone size: -; CDR3 DNA: TGTGCCAGCAGCCCCCAGAGAGACGAGCAGTTCTTC; CDR3 protein: CASSPQRDEQFF
D gene: -; J gene: TRBJ1-1; V gene: TRBV18; clone size: few; CDR3 DNA: TGTGCCAGCTCACCAGGCAGTTCTGAAGCTTTCTTT; CDR3 protein: CASSPGSSEAFF
D gene: -; J gene: TRBJ1-3; V gene: TRBV3-1; clone size: -; CDR3 DNA: TGTGCCAGCAGCCAAGAAGGAGCAGGGACCGGAAACACCATATATTTT; CDR3 protein: CASSQEGAGTGNTIYF
D gene: -; J gene: TRBJ1-2; V gene: TRBV18; clone size: few; CDR3 DNA: TGTGCCAGCTCACCAGGGGCAGGGAACTATGGCTACACCTTC; CDR3 protein: CASSPGAGNYGYTF
D gene: -; J gene: TRBJ2-1; V gene: TRBV7-8; clone size: -; CDR3 DNA: TGTGCCAGCAGCTTAGTCCAGGCCCTTGGATACGGGCAGTTCTTC; CDR3 protein: CASSLVQALGYGQFF
D gene: TRBD1; J gene: TRBJ1-1; V gene: TRBV7-3; clone size: -; CDR3 DNA: TGTGCCAGCAGTTTGACAGGGTGGTCCTCTGAAGCTTTCTTT; CDR3 protein: CASSLTGWSSEAFF
D gene: -; J gene: TRBJ2-3; V gene: TRBV29-1; clone size: many; CDR3 DNA: TGCAGCGTTTTATCTAGCACAGATACGCAGTATTTT; CDR3 protein: CSVLSSTDTQYF
D gene: -; J gene: TRBJ2-7; V gene: TRBV12-5; clone size: few; CDR3 DNA: TGTGCTAGTGGGTCCTCCGCCCGGATCGAGCAGTACTTC; CDR3 protein: CASGSSARIEQYF
D gene: -; J gene: TRBJ2-7; V gene: TRBV7-9; clone size: -; CDR3 DNA: TGTGCCAGCAGCCCACCCTCGGGGGCAGGCTCCTACGAGCAGTACTTC; CDR3 protein: CASSPPSGAGSYEQYF
D gene: TRBD2; J gene: TRBJ2-3; V gene: TRBV20-1; clone size: few; CDR3 DNA: TGCAGTGCGAAACCGGGACTAGCGGGGGGGCCGGGCCTTGGCACAGATACGCAGTATTTT; CDR3 protein: CSAKPGLAGGPGLGTDTQYF
D gene: -; J gene: TRBJ1-1; V gene: TRBV12-3/TRBV12-4; clone size: many; CDR3 DNA: TGTGCCAGCAGTTTAACCGACCAGTTTGAAGCTTTCTTT; CDR3 protein: CASSLTDQFEAFF
D gene: -; J gene: TRBJ1-3; V gene: TRBV3-1; clone size: many; CDR3 DNA: TGTGCCAGCAGCCAATCATCTGTTGGAAACACCATATATTTT; CDR3 protein: CASSQSSVGNTIYF
D gene: -; J gene: TRBJ2-3; V gene: TRBV6-1; clone size: -; CDR3 DNA: TGTGCCAGCAAAGGAGGGCCGGGCGGAGATACGCAGTATTTT; CDR3 protein: CASKGGPGGDTQYF
D gene: -; J gene: TRBJ1-3; V gene: TRBV2; clone size: -; CDR3 DNA: TGTGCCAGCAGTGAACGTGGAGGAACTACTGGAAACACCATATATTTT; CDR3 protein: CASSERGGTTGNTIYF
D gene: -; J gene: TRBJ1-1; V gene: TRBV12-3/TRBV12-4; clone size: few; CDR3 DNA: TGTGCCAGCAGTCTAATGGAGAACACTGAAGCTTTCTTT; CDR3 protein: CASSLMENTEAFF
D gene: TRBD1; J gene: TRBJ1-6; V gene: TRBV20-1; clone size: few; CDR3 DNA: TGCAGTGCTAGCCCGGGACAGTCATATTCACCCCTCCACTTT; CDR3 protein: CSASPGQSYSPLHF
D gene: -; J gene: TRBJ1-1; V gene: TRBV18; clone size: few; CDR3 DNA: TGTGCCAGCTCACCAGGGATTAGCACTGAAGCTTTCTTT; CDR3 protein: CASSPGISTEAFF
D gene: -; J gene: TRBJ1-1; V gene: TRBV10-3; clone size: many; CDR3 DNA: TGTGCCATCAGGGACAGTGCGGGGAACACTGAAGCTTTCTTT; CDR3 protein: CAIRDSAGNTEAFF
D gene: TRBD1; J gene: TRBJ2-7; V gene: TRBV10-3; clone size: -; CDR3 DNA: TGTGCCATCGGGACAGTTTACGAGCAGTACTTC; CDR3 protein: CAIGTVYEQYF
D gene: TRBD2; J gene: TRBJ2-7; V gene: TRBV10-3; clone size: -; CDR3 DNA: TGTGCCATCAGTGAGTCAGGACTAGCAGGCTACGAGCAGTACTTC; CDR3 protein: CAISESGLAGYEQYF
D gene: TRBD1; J gene: TRBJ2-7; V gene: TRBV3-1; clone size: -; CDR3 DNA: TGTGCCAGCAGCTCACTCGACAGGGCTAGAGAGCAGTACTTC; CDR3 protein: CASSSLDRAREQYF
D gene: -; J gene: TRBJ2-7; V gene: TRBV20-1; clone size: many; CDR3 DNA: TGCAGTGCTACGCACGGACAGTCGGGCTACGAGCAGTACTTC; CDR3 protein: CSATHGQSGYEQYF